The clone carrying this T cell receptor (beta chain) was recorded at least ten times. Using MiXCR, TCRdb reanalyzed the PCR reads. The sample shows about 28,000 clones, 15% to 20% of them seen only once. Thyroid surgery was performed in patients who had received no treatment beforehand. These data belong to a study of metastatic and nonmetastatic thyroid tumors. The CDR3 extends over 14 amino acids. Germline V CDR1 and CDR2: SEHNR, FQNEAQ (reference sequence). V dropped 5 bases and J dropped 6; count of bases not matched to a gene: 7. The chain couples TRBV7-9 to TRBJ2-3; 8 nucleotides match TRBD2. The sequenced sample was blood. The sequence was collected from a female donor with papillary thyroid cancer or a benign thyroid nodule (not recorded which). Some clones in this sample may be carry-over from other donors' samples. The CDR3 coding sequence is TGTGCCAGCAGCCCATTAGCGGGATTGGATACGCAGTATTTT. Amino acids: CASSPLAGLDTQYF.